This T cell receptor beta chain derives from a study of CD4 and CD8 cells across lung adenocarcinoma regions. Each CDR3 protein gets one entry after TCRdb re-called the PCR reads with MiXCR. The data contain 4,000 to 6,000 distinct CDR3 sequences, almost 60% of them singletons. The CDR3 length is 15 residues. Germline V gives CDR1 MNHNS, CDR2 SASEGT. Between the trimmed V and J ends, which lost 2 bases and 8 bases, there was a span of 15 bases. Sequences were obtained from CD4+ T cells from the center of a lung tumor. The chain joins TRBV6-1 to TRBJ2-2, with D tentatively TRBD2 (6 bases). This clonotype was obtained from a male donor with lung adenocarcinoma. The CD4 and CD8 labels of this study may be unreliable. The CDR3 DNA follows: TGTGCCAGCAGTGAACAAGGAGGGTCGTGGGGGGAGCTGTTTTTT. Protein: CASSEQGGSWGELFF.